This TCR beta chain emerged from a study of T cells in Graves' hyperthyroidism and ophthalmopathy. Study-wide points: Most expanded thyroid clonotypes above 0.001 also appeared in blood.

TCR beta CDR3 regions were amplified from RNA transcripts. With the HTBI primer set, the TCR CDR3 went through a first round of RT-PCR. TCRdb reprocessed the multiplex PCR reads with MiXCR, giving one entry per CDR3 protein. Of approximately 410,000 distinct CDR3 sequences in the sample, roughly 15% were seen once. At least ten counts were recorded for this clonotype. Its antigen is unknown. Criteria for exclusion of patients were uncontrolled infection, other autoimmune disease, pregnancy or lactation. For the diagnoses, clinical symptoms, serum thyroxine and TRAb, thyroid ultrasound and orbital computed tomography were used. The source of the PBMCs was 8 to 10 ml of fresh peripheral blood. This TCR came from a man aged 18 to 29 with Graves' ophthalmopathy. The sample taken for sequencing was blood.

The CDR3: CASSDSAGDYNEQFF. CDR3 sequence (DNA): TGTGCCAGCAGTGACTCGGCGGGAGACTACAATGAGCAGTTCTTC. This chain joins TRBV6-4 and TRBJ2-1; 7 bases are a match to TRBD2. CDR3 length: 15 amino acids. CDR1 is MRHNA and CDR2 is SNTAGT in the germline V gene. V shed 0 bases, J shed 3 bases, and the junction held 2 bases outside the gene matches.